The 28 T cell receptor beta chains in this list originate from one sample, sequenced in a study of cytomegalovirus exposure and HLA in healthy donors. Researchers ran the PCR with 60 Vbeta and 13 Jbeta primers. Repertoires were generated with immunoSEQ multiplex PCR, while TCRdb's copy carries only in-frame clones and drops some. The sample has over 100,000 clones, 77% seen once. Sequencing was carried out using PBMCs. All receptors come from a woman aged 40 to 55 in good health and CMV-seronegative.

This sequence joins TRBV19 and TRBJ2-7; 9 positions match TRBD1. J gave up 5 bases and V 8 bases, and 7 bases lay outside the gene matches. The CDR3 totals 13 residues. Germline CDR1 and CDR2: LNHDA and SQIVND (reference sequence). The CDR3 region has the DNA TGTGCCAGTTTCGGACAGGGGACCGACGAGCAGTACTTC. Translated, it gives CASFGQGTDEQYF.

This chain connects TRBV6-5 to TRBJ1-4; TRBD1 aligns across 7 bases. The CDR3 covers 15 residues. CDR1 and CDR2 (germline): MNHEY, SVGAGI. Trimming removed 5 bases from V and 0 bases from J; junction bases left unmatched: 3. This chain's CDR3 is CASSRDRATNEKLFF. CDR3 DNA sequence: TGTGCCAGCAGTAGGGACAGAGCAACTAATGAAAAACTGTTTTTT.

The chain is built from TRBV5-1 and TRBJ2-5; 8 nucleotides agree with TRBD2. Germline lookup yields CDR1 SGHRS and CDR2 YFSETQ. CDR3 length: 16 residues. J gave up 2 bases and V 5 bases, and 11 bases lay outside the gene matches. The CDR3 region is CASRKGSTGGQETQYF. Written as DNA, the CDR3 is TGCGCCAGCAGAAAAGGGTCGACGGGAGGGCAAGAGACCCAGTACTTC. The entire variable domain, with the rest obtained from reference TRBV5-1 and TRBJ2-5, is as follows: KAGVTQTPRYLIKTRGQQVTLSCSPISGHRSVSWYQQTPGQGLQFLFEYFSETQRNKGNFPGRFSGRQFSNSRSEMNVSTLELGDSALYLCASRKGSTGGQETQYFGPGTRLLVL.

The rearrangement uses TRBV7-9 and TRBJ1-1; TRBD1 aligns across 8 bases. The CDR3 loop spans 14 amino acids. With V trimmed by 5 bases and J by 4 bases, 6 bases remained unmatched. Germline assignment: CDR1 SEHNR and CDR2 FQNEAQ (reference sequence). The DNA for the CDR3 is TGTGCCAGCAGCGAGACAGGGGTAGGCACTGAAGCTTTCTTT. This encodes CASSETGVGTEAFF.

For this clone: At one end, the junction sequence differs from germline, possibly due to a read error. The rearrangement uses TRBV29-1 and TRBJ1-3; unclear D gene. Germline V gene data show CDR1 as SQVTM and CDR2 as ANQGSEA. The CDR3 length is 11 residues. CDR3 DNA: TGCAGCTCGACCCTTGGAGACACCATATATTTT. It translates to CSSTLGDTIYF.

The chain joins TRBV29-1 to TRBJ1-2, with 8 nucleotides matching TRBD1. J was trimmed by 2 bases and V by 2 bases; bases with no gene match: 1. The CDR3 has 13 amino acids. The germline CDR1 and CDR2 sequences are SQVTM and ANQGSEA. CDR3 DNA sequence: TGCAGCGTTGAATGGACAGGGAACTATGGCTACACCTTC. Residues: CSVEWTGNYGYTF.

This sequence joins TRBV4-1 and TRBJ2-3; D is possibly TRBD2 (5 bases). This CDR3 comprises 12 residues. CDR1 is MGHRA and CDR2 is YSYEKL in the germline V gene. The V end was cut by 0 bases, the J end by 10 bases, with 8 bases between. CDR3 DNA sequence: TGCGCCAGCAGCCAAGAACGGACTGCGCAGTATTTT. Protein: CASSQERTAQYF.

This clone was detected once. The V and J genes are TRBV4-1 and TRBJ2-7, with D maybe TRBD1 (5 bases). This CDR3 has 15 amino acids. CDR1 MGHRA and CDR2 YSYEKL come from the germline V gene. Trimming took off 0 bases at V and 2 bases at J, with 11 bases between the two ends. In DNA, the CDR3 is TGCGCCAGCAGCCAAGATAAACAGGCAACCTACGAGCAGTACTTC. Protein product: CASSQDKQATYEQYF.

V is TRBV12-5 and J is TRBJ2-1; D unclear. The germline CDR1 and CDR2 sequences are LGHNT and FRNRAP. The length of the CDR3 is 14 residues. The V end was cut by 0 bases, the J end by 8 bases, with 11 bases between. The CDR3 reads CASGLVVQSHEQFF. The CDR3 DNA reads TGTGCTAGTGGTTTGGTAGTACAGTCCCATGAGCAGTTCTTC.

The rearrangement uses TRBV29-1 and TRBJ1-1, with D possibly TRBD1 on 6 matching bases. Between the trimmed V and J ends, which lost 6 bases and 6 bases, there was a span of 17 bases. Per germline, CDR1 SQVTM and CDR2 ANQGSEA. The CDR3 totals 13 residues. The CDR3 DNA sequence: TGCAGCGTCTCTCAGGGGTGGTTAGCTGAAGCTTTCTTT. Translated: CSVSQGWLAEAFF.

This clone appeared a few times. The chain employs TRBV11-3 and TRBJ1-3; D not resolved. Trimming stripped 4 bases from V and 1 base from J, with 11 bases between. The V gene's germline CDR1 is SGHNT and CDR2 YENEEA. This CDR3 is 15 amino acids long. CDR3 in DNA: TGTGCCAGCAGCTGGGCCTCGGGATCTGGAAACACCATATATTTT. Its translation: CASSWASGSGNTIYF.

This clone was picked up a small number of times. J is TRBJ1-5 and V is TRBV6-6, with TRBD1 as a possible D gene (6 bases). The CDR3 contains 12 residues. The germline V gene has CDR1 MNHNY and CDR2 SVGAGI (reference sequence). Between the trimmed V and J ends, which lost 8 bases and 7 bases, there was a span of 12 bases. CDR3 nucleotides: TGTGCCAGCGGAGGGGGGGGACAGCCCCAGCATTTT. Its protein product is CASGGGGQPQHF.

The chain couples TRBV6-4 to TRBJ1-2; no clear D gene. Germline assignment: CDR1 MRHNA and CDR2 SNTAGT. This CDR3 is built from 16 residues. With 6 bases removed from V and 3 bases from J, the gap between germline ends came to 20 bases. CDR3 sequence (DNA): TGTGCCAGCAGGGCCGAGGAACTAGGGCTTGACTATGGCTACACCTTC. The encoded protein is CASRAEELGLDYGYTF.

V usage is TRBV6-1 and J usage is TRBJ1-5, with D maybe TRBD1 (5 bases). The CDR3 is 13 residues long. Trimming removed 6 bases at V and 1 base at J, with 7 bases between. Germline V gene lookup returns CDR1 MNHNS and CDR2 SASEGT. The CDR3 sequence: CASRWTSNQPQHF. CDR3 sequence (DNA): TGTGCCAGCAGATGGACAAGCAATCAGCCCCAGCATTTT.

The chain carries TRBV2 and TRBJ1-4, with D possibly matching TRBD1 (6 bases). The CDR3 consists of 13 residues. Germline V gene lookup returns CDR1 SNHLY and CDR2 FYNNEI. The V gene lost 4 bases and the J gene lost 10 bases, with 13 bases spanning the gap. CDR3 nucleotides: TGTGCCAGCAGTGGATCGGGGGGCGGAAAACTGTTTTTT. It specifies CASSGSGGGKLFF.

Only one count was recorded for this clone. The genes are TRBV4-2 and TRBJ1-2, with TRBD1 as a possible D gene (5 bases). The CDR3 runs 13 residues. In germline, CDR1 is LGHNA, CDR2 YNFKEQ. Trimming cost V 5 bases and J 2 bases, with 9 bases left between them. This CDR3 reads CASSGTENYGYTF. Here the CDR3 DNA reads TGTGCCAGCAGCGGGACTGAGAACTATGGCTACACCTTC.

The rearrangement links TRBV7-9 to TRBJ2-7, with 8 bases that match TRBD1. From germline, CDR1 is SEHNR and CDR2 FQNEAQ (reference sequence). Unmatched junction bases numbered 11, after V lost 1 base and J lost 0 bases. The CDR3 covers 18 residues. CDR3 in DNA: TGTGCCAGCAGCTTAGGGGTCGGTCAGGGGGCCAGCTCCTACGAGCAGTACTTC. Translation gives CASSLGVGQGASSYEQYF. Together with reference TRBV7-9 and TRBJ2-7, the CDR3 gives the full variable domain: DTGVSQNPRHKITKRGQNVTFRCDPISEHNRLYWYRQTLGQGPEFLTYFQNEAQLEKSRLLSDRFSAERPKGSFSTLEIQRTEQGDSAMYLCASSLGVGQGASSYEQYFGPGTRLTVT.

This clone has a handful of counts. The chain recombines TRBV4-2 with TRBJ1-4, with TRBD1 identical over 12 bases. The germline gives CDR1 LGHNA, CDR2 YNFKEQ. Unmatched junction bases numbered 5, after V lost 4 bases and J lost 5 bases. The CDR3 is made up of 16 amino acids. The CDR3: CASSLGTGGGNEKLFF. The CDR3 region has the DNA TGTGCCAGCAGCCTAGGGACAGGGGGCGGAAATGAAAAACTGTTTTTT.

The chain is built from TRBV4-1 and TRBJ1-2; D is uncertain. The CDR3 totals 15 residues. Germline lookup yields CDR1 MGHRA and CDR2 YSYEKL. Between the trimmed V and J ends, which lost 0 bases and 7 bases, there was a span of 15 bases. The CDR3 DNA reads TGCGCCAGCAGCCAAGACCCGGGAAACTGGTTTGGCTACACCTTC. Amino acid sequence: CASSQDPGNWFGYTF.

V gene TRBV28 combines with J gene TRBJ1-1; D gene ambiguous. The germline CDR1 and CDR2 sequences are MDHEN and SYDVKM. The V gene lost 6 bases and the J gene lost 2 bases, with 16 bases spanning the gap. The CDR3 loop spans 15 amino acids. CDR3: CASRPRSELNTEAFF. CDR3 coding DNA: TGTGCCAGCAGACCAAGGAGTGAGCTAAACACTGAAGCTTTCTTT.

The genes are TRBV19 and TRBJ1-2, with D possibly TRBD1 on 5 matching bases. With 0 bases removed from V and 8 bases from J, the gap between germline ends came to 16 bases. CDR3 length equals 15 residues. Germline loops: CDR1 LNHDA, CDR2 SQIVND (reference sequence). CDR3 region: CASSIDRLGASGYTF. CDR3 in DNA: TGTGCCAGTAGTATAGATCGGTTAGGGGCGTCGGGCTACACCTTC. The full variable domain, its missing parts supplied by reference TRBV19 and TRBJ1-2, is DGGITQSPKYLFRKEGQNVTLSCEQNLNHDAMYWYRQDPGQGLRLIYYSQIVNDFQKGDIAEGYSVSREKKESFPLTVTSAQKNPTAFYLCASSIDRLGASGYTFGSGTRLTVV.

The rearrangement joins TRBV18 to TRBJ1-1; D unresolved. Germline V CDR1 and CDR2: KGHSH, LQKENI. The CDR3 consists of 15 residues. V was shortened by 3 bases and J by 0 bases, with 11 bases between the two germline ends. Here the CDR3 reads CASSPNSEMNTEAFF. In nucleotides, the CDR3 is TGTGCCAGCTCACCTAACTCTGAAATGAACACTGAAGCTTTCTTT.

The V and J genes are TRBV5-1 and TRBJ2-3, with 7 bases that match TRBD1. The CDR3 totals 19 residues. Germline V gives CDR1 SGHRS, CDR2 YFSETQ. The V gene end was trimmed by 2 bases and the J gene end by 4 bases; junction bases not matched to a gene: 19. The DNA for the CDR3 is TGCGCCAGCAGCTTACCCGACTTCCGATGGGACAGAGGGTCAGATACGCAGTATTTT. Amino acids: CASSLPDFRWDRGSDTQYF.

V gene TRBV6-5 combines with J gene TRBJ2-7; the match to TRBD1 covers 7 bases. CDR1 and CDR2 (germline): MNHEY, SVGAGI. V trimming: 8 bases; J trimming: 3 bases; junction bases outside the gene matches: 13. The CDR3 spans 15 residues. The CDR3 nucleotides are TGTGCCAGCGGACTCCACAGGGGCCTTATCTACGAGCAGTACTTC. Translation gives CASGLHRGLIYEQYF.

The CDR3 DNA is TGCGCCAGCAGCCAAGATAGAGCGGGGGGGAGTAGCTCCTACAATGAGCAGTTCTTC. This sequence encodes CASSQDRAGGSSSYNEQFF. The rearrangement links TRBV4-1 to TRBJ2-1; TRBD2 matches 10 bases. Germline assignment: CDR1 MGHRA and CDR2 YSYEKL. Losses at the gene ends were 0 bases for V and 0 bases for J; bases not matched to a gene: 8. The CDR3 sequence is 19 residues long.

Only one count was recorded for this clone. The CDR3 sequence: CASSRDRNTEAFF. The CDR3 coding sequence is TGCGCCAGCAGCCGGGACAGGAACACTGAAGCTTTCTTT. The V call is TRBV4-1, the J call TRBJ1-1; 7 bases match TRBD1. Germline V gene data show CDR1 as MGHRA and CDR2 as YSYEKL. The J segment lost 1 base and the V segment lost 4 bases, leaving 0 bases of the junction unmatched. There are 13 residues in the CDR3.

This clone was counted once. The chain carries TRBV6-1 and TRBJ2-4; 10 bases match TRBD1. CDR3 length: 16 residues. Germline CDR1 MNHNS, CDR2 SASEGT. V dropped 4 bases and J dropped 3; count of bases not matched to a gene: 6. CDR3: CASSAQGQGLKNIQYF. CDR3 nucleotides: TGTGCCAGCAGTGCCCAGGGACAGGGGCTCAAAAACATTCAGTACTTC.

V usage is TRBV2 and J usage is TRBJ2-2; 8 bases map to TRBD2. The CDR3 contains 17 residues. Germline lookup yields CDR1 SNHLY and CDR2 FYNNEI. V trimming: 1 base; J trimming: 6 bases; junction bases outside the gene matches: 10. This CDR3 is CASSEVRGGRNPGELFF. As DNA, the CDR3 is TGTGCCAGCAGTGAAGTCCGGGGGGGCCGAAACCCCGGGGAGCTGTTTTTT.